This TCR beta chain was found in a study of cytomegalovirus exposure and HLA in healthy donors. Study-wide findings and caveats: Overall, around 150 TCR beta chains were annotated as cytomegalovirus-associated. According to a subsequent analysis, TCR clusters from the first cohort were inclined to appear together in the 110 or so validation repertoires.

As regards this clone: Its antigen is unidentified.

The CDR3 spans 15 residues. Germline values: CDR1 PRHDT, CDR2 FYEKMQ (reference sequence). The V gene lost 1 base and the J gene lost 3 bases, with 12 bases spanning the gap. Method: immunoSEQ multiplex PCR; TCRdb's copy keeps in-frame clones and lacks some. The sample contains 65,000 to 90,000 clones, around 95% of which appear only once. This TCR derives from a man aged 18 to 29 in good health and CMV-seronegative. Sequenced sample: PBMCs. The chain links TRBV13 to TRBJ1-1, with unresolved D. The CDR3 DNA sequence: TGTGCCAGCAGCTTAGTAGAGGCGCGGGACACTGAAGCTTTCTTT. This gives the protein CASSLVEARDTEAFF.